The text below deals with one T cell receptor (beta chain). As processed by the authors: Reference gene primer amplification gave estimated nucleated cell counts. The data were produced by immunoSEQ multiplex PCR, yet TCRdb's version contains in-frame clones alone and is incomplete. For V, J and clone size, that table is used; D and trimming come from the DNA. The sample has roughly 68,000 clones; over 75% are singletons. The data belong to a study of blood T cell repertoires in COVID-19. Overall study context: PBMCs, B-cell-depleted T cells, or T cells provided the cDNA or gDNA that made up the material.

The CDR3 is made up of 13 amino acids. From germline, CDR1 is SNHLY and CDR2 FYNNEI. V gave up 7 bases and J gave up 6 bases; unmatched junction bases: 8. The rearrangement links TRBV2 to TRBJ2-5; the match to TRBD2 covers 7 bases. The clonotype originates from a middle-aged man with COVID-19, enrolled during active disease. Sequenced sample: peripheral blood. The CDR3 is CASTHEGGQTQYF. CDR3 in DNA: TGTGCCAGCACTCACGAGGGAGGGCAGACCCAGTACTTC.